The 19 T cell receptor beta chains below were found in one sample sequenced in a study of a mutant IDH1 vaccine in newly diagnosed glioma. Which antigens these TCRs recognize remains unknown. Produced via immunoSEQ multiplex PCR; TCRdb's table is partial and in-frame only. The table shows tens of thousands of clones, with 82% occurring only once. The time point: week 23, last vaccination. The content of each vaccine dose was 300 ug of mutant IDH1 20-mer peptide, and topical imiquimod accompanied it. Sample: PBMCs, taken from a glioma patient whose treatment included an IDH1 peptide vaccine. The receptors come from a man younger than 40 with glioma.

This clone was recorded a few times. The chain's CDR3 is CASSDTGNEGTEAFF. CDR3 sequence (DNA): TGTGCCAGCAGCGACACCGGGAATGAGGGTACTGAAGCTTTCTTT. The rearrangement joins TRBV9 to TRBJ1-1; D not certain. This CDR3 has 15 residues. The V end lost 3 bases, the J end lost 5 bases, and 17 bases lay between the germline ends. Germline lookup yields CDR1 SGDLS and CDR2 YYNGEE.

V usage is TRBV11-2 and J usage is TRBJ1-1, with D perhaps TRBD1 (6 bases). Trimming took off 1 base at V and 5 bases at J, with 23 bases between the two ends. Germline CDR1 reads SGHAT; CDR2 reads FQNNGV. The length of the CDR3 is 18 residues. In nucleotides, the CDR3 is TGTGCCAGCAGCTTAGTGTTTAGAGGGGCAGGGGAGAGAACTGAAGCTTTCTTT. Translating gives CASSLVFRGAGERTEAFF.

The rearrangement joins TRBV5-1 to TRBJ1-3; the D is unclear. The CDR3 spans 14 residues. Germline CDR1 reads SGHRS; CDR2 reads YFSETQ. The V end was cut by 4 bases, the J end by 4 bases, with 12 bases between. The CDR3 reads CASSLGGLGNTIYF. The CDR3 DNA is TGCGCCAGCAGCCTAGGCGGGCTCGGAAACACCATATATTTT.

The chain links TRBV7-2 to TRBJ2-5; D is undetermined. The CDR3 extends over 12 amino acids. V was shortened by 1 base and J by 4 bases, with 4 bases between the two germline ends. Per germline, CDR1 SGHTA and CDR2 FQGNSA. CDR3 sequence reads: CASSLDRETQYF. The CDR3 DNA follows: TGTGCCAGCAGCTTAGACCGAGAGACCCAGTACTTC.

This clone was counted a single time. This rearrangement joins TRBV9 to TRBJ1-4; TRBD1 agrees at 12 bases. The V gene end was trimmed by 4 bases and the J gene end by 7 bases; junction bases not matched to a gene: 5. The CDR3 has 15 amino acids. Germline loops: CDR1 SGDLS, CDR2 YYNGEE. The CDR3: CASSFGTGGFEKLFF. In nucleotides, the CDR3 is TGTGCCAGCAGCTTCGGGACAGGGGGCTTTGAAAAACTGTTTTTT.

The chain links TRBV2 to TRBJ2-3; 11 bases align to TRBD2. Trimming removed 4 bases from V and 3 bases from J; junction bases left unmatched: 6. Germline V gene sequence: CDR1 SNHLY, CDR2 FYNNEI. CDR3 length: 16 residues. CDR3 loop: CASSGASGRRTDTQYF. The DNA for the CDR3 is TGTGCCAGCAGTGGGGCTAGCGGGAGGAGAACAGATACGCAGTATTTT.

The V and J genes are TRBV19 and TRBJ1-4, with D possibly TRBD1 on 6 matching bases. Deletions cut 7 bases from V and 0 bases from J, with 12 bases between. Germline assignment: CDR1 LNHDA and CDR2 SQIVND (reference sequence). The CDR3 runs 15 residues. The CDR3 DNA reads TGTGCCAGTAAGGGGACACGGGCAACTAATGAAAAACTGTTTTTT. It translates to CASKGTRATNEKLFF. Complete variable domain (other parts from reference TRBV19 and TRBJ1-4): DGGITQSPKYLFRKEGQNVTLSCEQNLNHDAMYWYRQDPGQGLRLIYYSQIVNDFQKGDIAEGYSVSREKKESFPLTVTSAQKNPTAFYLCASKGTRATNEKLFFGSGTQLSVL.

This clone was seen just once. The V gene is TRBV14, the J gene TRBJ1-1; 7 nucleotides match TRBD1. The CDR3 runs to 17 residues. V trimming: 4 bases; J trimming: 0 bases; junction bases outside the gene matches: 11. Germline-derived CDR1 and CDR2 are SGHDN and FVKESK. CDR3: CASSPPLRQGLNTEAFF. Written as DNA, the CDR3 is TGTGCCAGCAGCCCACCGCTTCGACAGGGATTGAACACTGAAGCTTTCTTT.

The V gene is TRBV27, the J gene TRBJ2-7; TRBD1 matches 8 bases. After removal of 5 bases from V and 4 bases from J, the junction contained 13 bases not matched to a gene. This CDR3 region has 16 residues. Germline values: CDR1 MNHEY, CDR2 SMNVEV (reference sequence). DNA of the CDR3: TGTGCCAGCAGTCCCACCCCGACAGGGGCACGATACGAGCAGTACTTC. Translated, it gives CASSPTPTGARYEQYF.

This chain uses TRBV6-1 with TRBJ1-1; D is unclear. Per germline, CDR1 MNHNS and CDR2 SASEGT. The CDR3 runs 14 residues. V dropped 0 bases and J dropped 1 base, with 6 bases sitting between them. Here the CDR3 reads CASSEAGPNTEAFF. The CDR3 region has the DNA TGTGCCAGCAGTGAAGCAGGGCCGAACACTGAAGCTTTCTTT.

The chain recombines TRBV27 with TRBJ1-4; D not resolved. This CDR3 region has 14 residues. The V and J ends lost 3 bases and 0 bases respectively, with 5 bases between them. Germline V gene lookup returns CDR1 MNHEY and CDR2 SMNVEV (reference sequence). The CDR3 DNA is TGTGCCAGCAGTTTTCGGACAACTAATGAAAAACTGTTTTTT. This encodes CASSFRTTNEKLFF.

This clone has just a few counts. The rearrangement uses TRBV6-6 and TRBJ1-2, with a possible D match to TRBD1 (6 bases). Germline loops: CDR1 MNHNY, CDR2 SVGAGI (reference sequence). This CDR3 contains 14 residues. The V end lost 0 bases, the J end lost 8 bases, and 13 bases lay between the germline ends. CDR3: CASSYSERGGGYTF. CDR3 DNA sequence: TGTGCCAGCAGTTACTCGGAAAGGGGGGGCGGCTACACCTTC.

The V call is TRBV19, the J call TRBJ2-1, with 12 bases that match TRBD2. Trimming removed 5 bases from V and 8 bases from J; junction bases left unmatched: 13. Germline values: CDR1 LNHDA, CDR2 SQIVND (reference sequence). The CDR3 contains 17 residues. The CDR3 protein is CASSLSQTSGRGDEQFF. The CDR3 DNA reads TGTGCCAGTAGTTTGAGCCAGACTAGCGGGAGAGGGGATGAGCAGTTCTTC.

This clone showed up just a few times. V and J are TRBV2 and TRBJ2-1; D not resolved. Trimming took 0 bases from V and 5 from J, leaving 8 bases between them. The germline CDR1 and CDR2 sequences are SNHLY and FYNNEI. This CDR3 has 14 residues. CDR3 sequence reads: CASSEALGNNEQFF. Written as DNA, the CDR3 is TGTGCCAGCAGTGAAGCGCTGGGGAACAATGAGCAGTTCTTC.

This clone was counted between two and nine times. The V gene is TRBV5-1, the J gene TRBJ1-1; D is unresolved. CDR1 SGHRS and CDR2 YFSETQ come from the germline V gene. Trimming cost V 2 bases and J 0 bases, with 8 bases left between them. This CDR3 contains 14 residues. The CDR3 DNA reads TGCGCCAGCAGCTTACCAGCCTTGAACACTGAAGCTTTCTTT. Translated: CASSLPALNTEAFF.

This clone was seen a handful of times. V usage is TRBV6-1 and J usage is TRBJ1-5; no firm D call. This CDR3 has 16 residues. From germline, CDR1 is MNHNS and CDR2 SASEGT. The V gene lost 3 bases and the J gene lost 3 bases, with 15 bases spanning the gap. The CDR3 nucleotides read TGTGCCAGCAGTGATATGATCCTGTACGACAATCAGCCCCAGCATTTT. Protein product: CASSDMILYDNQPQHF.

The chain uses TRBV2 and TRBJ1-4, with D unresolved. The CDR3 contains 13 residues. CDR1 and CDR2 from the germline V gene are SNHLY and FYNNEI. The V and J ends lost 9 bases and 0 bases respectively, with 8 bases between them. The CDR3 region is CASILTTNEKLFF. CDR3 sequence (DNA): TGTGCCAGTATTCTTACAACTAATGAAAAACTGTTTTTT.

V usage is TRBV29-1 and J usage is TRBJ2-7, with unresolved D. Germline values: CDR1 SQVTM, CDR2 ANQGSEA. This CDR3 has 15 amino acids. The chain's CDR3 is CRLDPPRLGSYEQYF. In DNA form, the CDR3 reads TGCAGACTTGACCCGCCGCGGTTAGGCTCCTACGAGCAGTACTTC.

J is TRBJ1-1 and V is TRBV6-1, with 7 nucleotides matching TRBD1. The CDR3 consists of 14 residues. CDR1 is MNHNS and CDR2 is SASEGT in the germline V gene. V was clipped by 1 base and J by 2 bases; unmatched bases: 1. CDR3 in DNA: TGTGCCAGCAGTGAAGGACAGGGCAACACTGAAGCTTTCTTT. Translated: CASSEGQGNTEAFF.